Below, 21 T cell receptor beta chains from the same sample are listed, as sequenced in a study of CD8 T cells in Susac syndrome. Random hexamers were used to reverse transcribe the RNA input (about 0.5 to 1 ug). TCRdb itself ran the immunoSEQ multiplex PCR reads through MiXCR, one entry per CDR3 protein. The sample includes about 120,000 distinct CDR3 sequences, around 95% of them seen just once. Sequenced input: CD4+ T cells from PBMCs. The source is a human donor in good health.

This clonotype has just a few counts. The V gene is TRBV7-2, the J gene TRBJ2-2; D gene unclear. The CDR3 is 12 amino acids. CDR1 SGHTA and CDR2 FQGNSA come from the germline V gene. The V and J ends lost 5 bases and 3 bases respectively, with 4 bases between them. The CDR3 DNA sequence: TGTGCCAGCAGCCCTTACACCGGGGAGCTGTTTTTT. The encoded protein is CASSPYTGELFF. Full variable domain (rest looked up from reference TRBV7-2 and TRBJ2-2): GAGVSQSPSNKVTEKGKDVELRCDPISGHTALYWYRQSLGQGLEFLIYFQGNSAPDKSGLPSDRFSAERTGGSVSTLTIQRTQQEDSAVYLCASSPYTGELFFGEGSRLTVL.

The chain carries TRBV7-3 and TRBJ2-6; 8 bases map to TRBD1. The CDR3 runs to 13 residues. CDR1 is SGHTA and CDR2 is FQGTGA in the germline V gene. The ends lost 5 bases at V and 12 bases at J; junction bases unmatched: 6. The CDR3 here is CASSLGQGPVLTF. CDR3 coding DNA: TGTGCCAGCAGCCTAGGACAGGGTCCCGTCCTGACTTTC. Using reference TRBV7-3 and TRBJ2-6 for the parts outside the CDR3, the full variable domain is GAGVSQTPSNKVTEKGKYVELRCDPISGHTALYWYRQSLGQGPEFLIYFQGTGAADDSGLPNDRFFAVRPEGSVSTLKIQRTERGDSAVYLCASSLGQGPVLTFGAGSRLTVL.

The chain joins TRBV29-1 to TRBJ1-1, with 7 nucleotides matching TRBD1. The germline gives CDR1 SQVTM, CDR2 ANQGSEA. The CDR3 is 13 amino acids. Losses at the gene ends were 2 bases for V and 1 base for J; bases not matched to a gene: 1. CDR3 coding DNA: TGCAGCGTTGAAAGGGACAGGAACACTGAAGCTTTCTTT. Translated: CSVERDRNTEAFF.

V gene TRBV20-1 combines with J gene TRBJ2-2, with 9 bases identical to TRBD2. Looked up from germline, CDR1 is DFQATT and CDR2 is SNEGSKA (reference sequence). V was clipped by 6 bases and J by 3 bases; unmatched bases: 8. The CDR3 contains 15 residues. The CDR3 reads CSAPTSGSHTGELFF. CDR3 bases: TGCAGTGCCCCAACTAGCGGGTCTCACACCGGGGAGCTGTTTTTT.

The rearrangement links TRBV6-2 or TRBV6-3 to TRBJ2-1, with D maybe TRBD2 (6 bases). CDR3 length: 15 residues. The V and J ends lost 1 base and 6 bases respectively, with 13 bases between them. CDR1 and CDR2 (germline): MNHEY, SVGEGT. This CDR3 reads CASSYYSGASNEQFF. In DNA, the CDR3 is TGTGCCAGCAGTTACTATAGCGGTGCCAGCAATGAGCAGTTCTTC.

The CDR3 loop is CASSTDLSSYNEQFF. In DNA, the CDR3 is TGTGCCAGCAGTACCGATCTTAGCTCCTACAATGAGCAGTTCTTC. V is TRBV12-3 or TRBV12-4 and J is TRBJ2-1; the D is unclear. With 5 bases removed from V and 0 bases from J, the gap between germline ends came to 11 bases. This CDR3 contains 15 residues.

The chain is built from TRBV29-1 and TRBJ2-1; D is unclear. Germline values: CDR1 SQVTM, CDR2 ANQGSEA. Between the trimmed V and J ends, which lost 3 bases and 7 bases, there was a span of 4 bases. The CDR3 loop spans 10 amino acids. CDR3 amino acids: CSVDGNEQFF. CDR3 coding DNA: TGCAGCGTTGACGGGAATGAGCAGTTCTTC.

The count of this clonotype is one. A junction boundary mismatches the germline segment, possibly from a read error. The chain has TRBV9 and TRBJ2-7; D may be TRBD1 (5 bases). From germline, CDR1 is SGDLS and CDR2 YYNGEE. There are 14 residues in the CDR3. In DNA form, the CDR3 reads TGTGACAGCAGCGTAGATCCAGGGACCTACGAGCAGTACTTC. Protein sequence: CDSSVDPGTYEQYF.

The rearrangement joins TRBV6-2 or TRBV6-3 to TRBJ2-1; D call uncertain. Germline lookup yields CDR1 MNHEY and CDR2 SVGEGT. V gave up 3 bases and J gave up 7 bases, with 10 bases separating them. The CDR3 runs to 13 residues. The CDR3 bases are TGTGCCAGCAGTTATCCGGACGGGAATGAGCAGTTCTTC. It yields the protein CASSYPDGNEQFF.

Written as DNA, the CDR3 is TGCGCCAGCAGCCAAGAAGGGCAGGGAACATTATACGGGGAGACCCAGTACTTC. This gives the protein CASSQEGQGTLYGETQYF. The chain employs TRBV4-1 and TRBJ2-5, with D possibly being TRBD1 (5 bases). The V end lost 0 bases, the J end lost 5 bases, and 22 bases lay between the germline ends. The CDR3 runs to 18 residues. Germline CDR1 reads MGHRA; CDR2 reads YSYEKL.

This clonotype occurred once. The V call is TRBV20-1, the J call TRBJ2-7; 10 bases are shared with TRBD2. With V trimmed by 0 bases and J by 3 bases, 5 bases remained unmatched. The germline V gene encodes CDR1 DFQATT and CDR2 SNEGSKA (reference sequence). The CDR3 spans 15 residues. For the CDR3, the DNA is TGCAGTGCTAGAGATCCAGCGGGAGGGGACTACGAGCAGTACTTC. Translated, it gives CSARDPAGGDYEQYF.

This chain connects TRBV10-1 to TRBJ2-3; unclear D gene. Trimming shortened V by 0 bases and J by 2 bases, and 12 bases separated the two germline ends. The CDR3 is 16 amino acids. The germline V gene encodes CDR1 WNHNN and CDR2 SYGVQD (reference sequence). The CDR3 reads CASSESTNPFTDTQYF. The DNA for the CDR3 is TGCGCCAGCAGTGAGTCGACGAACCCATTCACAGATACGCAGTATTTT.

The J gene is TRBJ1-2, the V gene TRBV11-2; weak D call: TRBD1 (5 bases). The germline V gene encodes CDR1 SGHAT and CDR2 FQNNGV. V was cut by 3 bases and J by 7 bases, with 15 bases left in between. The CDR3 spans 14 residues. The CDR3 DNA reads TGTGCCAGCAGCTTGATCGATGGGGCTGGTGGCTACACCTTC. Translating it yields CASSLIDGAGGYTF.

This chain connects TRBV30 to TRBJ2-1; 10 bases fit TRBD2. Trimming cost V 8 bases and J 5 bases; bases outside gene matches: 6. Germline CDR1 and CDR2: GTSNPN and SVGIG (reference sequence). The CDR3 is 13 residues long. The CDR3 here is CALGLAAHNEQFF. DNA for the CDR3: TGTGCCCTCGGACTAGCGGCCCACAATGAGCAGTTCTTC.

The chain combines TRBV6-5 with TRBJ2-7; D unresolved. Per the germline V gene, CDR1 is MNHEY and CDR2 is SVGAGI. V was clipped by 2 bases and J by 7 bases, with 12 bases between them. This CDR3 comprises 13 residues. The CDR3 DNA reads TGTGCCAGCAGTTACAGAGAACCTTCAGAGCAGTACTTC. Amino acids: CASSYREPSEQYF.

This chain uses TRBV7-2 with TRBJ2-3; unclear D gene. The V end lost 1 base, the J end lost 3 bases, and 14 bases lay between the germline ends. Per germline, CDR1 SGHTA and CDR2 FQGNSA. The CDR3 is made up of 16 amino acids. For the CDR3, the DNA is TGTGCCAGCAGCTTAGTCCCTCTGGGTACAACAGATACGCAGTATTTT. It yields the protein CASSLVPLGTTDTQYF.

The chain recombines TRBV7-9 with TRBJ2-2; the match to TRBD2 covers 7 bases. This CDR3 contains 16 residues. Germline lookup yields CDR1 SEHNR and CDR2 FQNEAQ (reference sequence). The V gene end was trimmed by 3 bases and the J gene end by 3 bases; junction bases not matched to a gene: 7. The CDR3: CASSFSGLADTGELFF. The DNA of the CDR3 is TGTGCCAGCAGCTTCTCGGGGCTAGCGGACACCGGGGAGCTGTTTTTT.

The chain employs TRBV7-2 and TRBJ2-3; no firm D call. In germline, CDR1 is SGHTA, CDR2 FQGNSA. Trimming pared 3 bases from V and 2 bases from J, leaving 6 bases between. The CDR3 extends over 13 amino acids. As DNA, the CDR3 is TGTGCCAGCAGCTTTGAAGTCACAGATACGCAGTATTTT. This sequence encodes CASSFEVTDTQYF. Supplemented by reference TRBV7-2 and TRBJ2-3, the full variable domain reads GAGVSQSPSNKVTEKGKDVELRCDPISGHTALYWYRQSLGQGLEFLIYFQGNSAPDKSGLPSDRFSAERTGGSVSTLTIQRTQQEDSAVYLCASSFEVTDTQYFGPGTRLTVL.

The chain combines TRBV2 with TRBJ1-1, with TRBD1 as a possible D gene (6 bases). Trimming pared 6 bases from V and 0 bases from J, leaving 14 bases between. CDR1 and CDR2 (germline): SNHLY, FYNNEI. The CDR3 covers 15 residues. The CDR3 sequence: CASSPQGTMNTEAFF. The CDR3 nucleotides read TGTGCCAGCAGCCCACAGGGTACCATGAACACTGAAGCTTTCTTT.

The chain carries TRBV7-9 and TRBJ1-1; D not resolved. Germline CDR1 and CDR2: SEHNR and FQNEAQ (reference sequence). The ends were cut back, 7 bases at V and 0 bases at J, with 9 bases in the middle. The CDR3 loop spans 13 amino acids. The CDR3 reads CASTYLMNTEAFF. In DNA form, the CDR3 reads TGTGCCAGCACGTATTTAATGAACACTGAAGCTTTCTTT.

This chain uses TRBV6-1 with TRBJ2-3; D unresolved. The CDR3 runs to 16 residues. Per the germline V gene, CDR1 is MNHNS and CDR2 is SASEGT. Deletions cut 6 bases from V and 0 bases from J, with 16 bases between. The CDR3 DNA sequence: TGTGCCAGCAGCCCCAACCCTACAGTGAGCACAGATACGCAGTATTTT. This sequence encodes CASSPNPTVSTDTQYF.